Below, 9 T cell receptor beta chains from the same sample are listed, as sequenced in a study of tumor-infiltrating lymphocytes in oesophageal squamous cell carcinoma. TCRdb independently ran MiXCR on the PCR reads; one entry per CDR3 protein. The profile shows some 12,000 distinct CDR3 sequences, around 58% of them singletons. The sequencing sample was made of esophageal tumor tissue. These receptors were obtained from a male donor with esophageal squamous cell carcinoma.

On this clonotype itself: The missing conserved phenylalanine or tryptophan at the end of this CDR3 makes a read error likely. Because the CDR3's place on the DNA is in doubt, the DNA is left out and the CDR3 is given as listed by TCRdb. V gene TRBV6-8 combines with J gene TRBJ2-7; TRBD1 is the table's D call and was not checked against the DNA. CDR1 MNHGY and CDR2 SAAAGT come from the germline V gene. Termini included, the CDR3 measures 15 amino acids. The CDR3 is CASKGTGGYGYTFGS.

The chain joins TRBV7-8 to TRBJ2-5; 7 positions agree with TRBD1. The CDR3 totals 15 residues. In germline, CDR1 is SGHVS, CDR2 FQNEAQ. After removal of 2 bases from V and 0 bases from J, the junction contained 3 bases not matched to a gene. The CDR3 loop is CASSLQGTDQETQYF. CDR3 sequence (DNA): TGTGCCAGCAGCTTACAGGGGACAGACCAAGAGACCCAGTACTTC.

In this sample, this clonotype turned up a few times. The DNA of the CDR3 is TGTGCCAGCAGAATATACAATGAGCAGTTCTTC. Encoded protein: CASRIYNEQFF. The J gene is TRBJ2-7, the V gene TRBV28, with D hard to call. The end of the DNA fits TRBJ2-1 better, so the J call may be wrong. From germline, CDR1 is MDHEN and CDR2 SYDVKM. The CDR3 extends over 11 amino acids.

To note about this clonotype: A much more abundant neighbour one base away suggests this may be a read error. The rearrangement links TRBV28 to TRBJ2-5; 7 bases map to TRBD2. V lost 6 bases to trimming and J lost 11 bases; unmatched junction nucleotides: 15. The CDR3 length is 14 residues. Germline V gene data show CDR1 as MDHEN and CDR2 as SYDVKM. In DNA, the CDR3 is TGTGCCAGCAGGGAGGCTAGCGGAGTCAATGAGCAGTACTTC. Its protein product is CASREASGVNEQYF.

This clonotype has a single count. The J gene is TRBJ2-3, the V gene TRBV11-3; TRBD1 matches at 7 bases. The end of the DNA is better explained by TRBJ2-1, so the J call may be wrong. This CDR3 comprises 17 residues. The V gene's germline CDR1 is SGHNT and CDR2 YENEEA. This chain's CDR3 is CASSLGLGGYLYNEQFF. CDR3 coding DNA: TGTGCCAGCAGCTTAGGCCTAGGGGGCTACCTTTACAATGAGCAGTTCTTC.

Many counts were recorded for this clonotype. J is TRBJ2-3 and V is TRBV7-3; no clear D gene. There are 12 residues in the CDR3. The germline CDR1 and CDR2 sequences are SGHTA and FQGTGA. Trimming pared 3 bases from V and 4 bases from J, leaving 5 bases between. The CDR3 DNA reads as TGTGCCAGCAGCTTCTACGCAGATACGCAGTATTTT. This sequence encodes CASSFYADTQYF.

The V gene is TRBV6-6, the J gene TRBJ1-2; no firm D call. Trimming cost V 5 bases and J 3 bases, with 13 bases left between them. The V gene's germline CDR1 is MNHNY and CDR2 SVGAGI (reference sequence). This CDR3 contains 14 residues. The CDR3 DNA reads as TGTGCCAGCAGTGCTCGGTGGAGGGACTATGGCTACACCTTC. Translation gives CASSARWRDYGYTF.

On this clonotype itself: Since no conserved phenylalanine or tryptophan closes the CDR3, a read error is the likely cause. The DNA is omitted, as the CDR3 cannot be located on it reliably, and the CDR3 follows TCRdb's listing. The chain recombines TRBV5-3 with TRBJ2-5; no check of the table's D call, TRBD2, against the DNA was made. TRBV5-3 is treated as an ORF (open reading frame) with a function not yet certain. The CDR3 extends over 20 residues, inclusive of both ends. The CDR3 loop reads CASSFRAWGSNHRTPLHFGN.

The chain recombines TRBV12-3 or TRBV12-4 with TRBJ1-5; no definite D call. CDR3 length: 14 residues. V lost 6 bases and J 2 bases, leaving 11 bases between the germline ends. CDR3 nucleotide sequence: TGTGCCAGCAGAGGTTTTGGTGGCAATCAGCCCCAGCATTTT. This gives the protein CASRGFGGNQPQHF.